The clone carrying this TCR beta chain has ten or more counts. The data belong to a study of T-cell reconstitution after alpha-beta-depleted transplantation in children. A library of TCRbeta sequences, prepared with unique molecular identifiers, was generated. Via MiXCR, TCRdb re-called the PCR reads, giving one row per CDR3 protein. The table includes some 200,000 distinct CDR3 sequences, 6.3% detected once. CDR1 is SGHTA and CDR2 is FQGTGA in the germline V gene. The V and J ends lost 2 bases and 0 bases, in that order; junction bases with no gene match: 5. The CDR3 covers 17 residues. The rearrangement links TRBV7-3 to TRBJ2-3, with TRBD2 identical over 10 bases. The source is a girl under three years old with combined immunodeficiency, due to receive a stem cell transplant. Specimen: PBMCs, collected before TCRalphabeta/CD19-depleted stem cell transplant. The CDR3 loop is CASSLLAGDPSTDTQYF. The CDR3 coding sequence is TGTGCCAGCAGCTTACTAGCGGGAGATCCCAGCACAGATACGCAGTATTTT.